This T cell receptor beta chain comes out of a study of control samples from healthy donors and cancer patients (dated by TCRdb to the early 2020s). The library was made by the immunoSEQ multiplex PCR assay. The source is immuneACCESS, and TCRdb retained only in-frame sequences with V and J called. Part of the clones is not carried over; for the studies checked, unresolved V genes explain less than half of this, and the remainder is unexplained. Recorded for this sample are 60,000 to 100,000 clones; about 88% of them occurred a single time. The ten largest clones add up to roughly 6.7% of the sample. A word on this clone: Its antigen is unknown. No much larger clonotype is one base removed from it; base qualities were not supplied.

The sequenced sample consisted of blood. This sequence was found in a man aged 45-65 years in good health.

The CDR3 protein sequence reads: CASSQGRWGNHEAFF. The nucleotides read TGTGCCAGCAGCCAGGGACGGTGGGGTAACCATGAAGCTTTCTTT. The V gene is TRBV5-6 and the J gene is TRBJ1-1; TRBD1 is possibly the D segment (5 matching bases). Reading from cysteine to phenylalanine, the CDR3 counts 15 amino acids. Only the CDR3 DNA is retained, 45 bases long and in frame from the first base. Between the V and J ends, shortened by 4 bases and 7 bases respectively, the junction contains 20 bases. Sequences SGHDT (CDR1) and YYEEEE (CDR2) are obtained from the germline V gene.